The present entry profiles one TCR beta chain with its context. Antigen: not known. The CDR3 has 14 residues. V was cut by 4 bases and J by 5 bases, with 14 bases left in between. Germline V gene lookup returns CDR1 SGHRS and CDR2 YFSETQ. Generated by immunoSEQ multiplex PCR, the TCRdb table keeps only in-frame clones and is missing some. This table holds some 50,000 clones, approximately 91% found once. These data belong to a study of OX40 agonist ivuxolimab in advanced cancers. Study-level results: Relative to CD4+, CD8+ T cells held more expanded clones on average. It was not determined which antigens were specifically recognized by the peripheral T cells that had undergone clonal expansion.

This specimen consisted of CD4+ or CD8+ T cells sorted from blood, obtained in a trial of the OX40 agonist ivuxolimab. This receptor was obtained from an adult with an advanced solid tumor such as melanoma, head and neck, liver or kidney cancer. This sequence joins TRBV5-1 and TRBJ2-3; D may be TRBD1 or TRBD2 (5 bases each). CDR3 nucleotides: TGCGCCAGCAGCCCTCCTGGGGGAGTAGATACGCAGTATTTT. Its translation is CASSPPGGVDTQYF. The full variable domain, its missing parts supplied by reference TRBV5-1 and TRBJ2-3, is KAGVTQTPRYLIKTRGQQVTLSCSPISGHRSVSWYQQTPGQGLQFLFEYFSETQRNKGNFPGRFSGRQFSNSRSEMNVSTLELGDSALYLCASSPPGGVDTQYFGPGTRLTVL.